This T cell receptor (beta chain) was captured in a study of blood T cell repertoires in COVID-19. Whole-study context: The origin of the acute and convalescent COVID-19 samples was the United States, Italy and Spain. In each case, the material was cDNA or gDNA derived from T cells, B-cell-depleted T cells, or PBMCs.

This clone was seen more than once but under ten times. The sample holds other DNA sequences that translate to the same CDR3. CDR1 and CDR2 (germline): LNHDA, SQIVND (reference sequence). V shed 6 bases and J shed 1 base, with 10 bases lying between them. The CDR3 consists of 15 residues. Data came from immunoSEQ multiplex PCR; TCRdb stores just in-frame clones and leaves some out. The sample comprises 250,000 or so clones, nearly 90% of which are singletons, and 0.8% rests with the top ten. This sequence originates from a woman aged 30 to 39 with acute or convalescent COVID-19. This chain joins TRBV19 and TRBJ2-6; tentative D call: TRBD1 (6 bases). The sequenced material came from peripheral blood. In DNA form, the CDR3 reads TGTGCCAGTAGCGTAGACAGGTCTGGGGCCAACGTCCTGACTTTC. It specifies CASSVDRSGANVLTF.